This T cell receptor beta chain was retrieved from a study of T cell repertoires in cytomegalovirus infection. Overall study context: Public TCR beta signatures provided an indication of both CMV infection and a matching HLA type.

TCRdb called the reads again in MiXCR, with one record for every CDR3 protein. This sample carries roughly 160,000 distinct CDR3 sequences, 20% to 25% of them seen once, and the ten largest clones take about 25%. Study conclusions and caveats: Dominant in the ex vivo response were TCR beta clonotypes restricted by HLA-C and specific for CMV.

With 5 bases clipped from V and 6 bases from J, the junction kept 13 bases outside the gene matches. There are 16 residues in the CDR3. The germline V gene has CDR1 SGHVS and CDR2 FNYEAQ. This clonotype was detected only a few times. Antigen: not known. Sample: CD8+ T cells from cultured PBMCs, taken from culture after CMV antigen stimulation. This TCR came from a human donor in good health (CMV status not recorded). Some clones in this sample may be carry-over from other donors' samples. The genes are TRBV7-6 and TRBJ2-3, with 8 nucleotides matching TRBD1. The CDR3 coding sequence is TGTGCCAGCAGCCCCAGGACAGGGACATTACTGGATACGCAGTATTTT. The encoded protein is CASSPRTGTLLDTQYF.